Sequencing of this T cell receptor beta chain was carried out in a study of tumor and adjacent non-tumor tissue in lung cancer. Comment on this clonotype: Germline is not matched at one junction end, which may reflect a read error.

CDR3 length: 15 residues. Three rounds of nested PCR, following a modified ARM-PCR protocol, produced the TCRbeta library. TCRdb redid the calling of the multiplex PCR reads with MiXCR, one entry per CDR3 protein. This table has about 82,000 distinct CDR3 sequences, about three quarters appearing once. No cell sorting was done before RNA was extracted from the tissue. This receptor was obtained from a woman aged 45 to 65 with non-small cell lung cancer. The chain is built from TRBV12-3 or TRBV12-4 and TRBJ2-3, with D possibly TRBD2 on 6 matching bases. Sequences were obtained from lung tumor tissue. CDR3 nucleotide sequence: TGTGCCAACAGTTTGCGGGGACCGAGCACAGATACGCAGTATTTC. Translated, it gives CANSLRGPSTDTQYF.